One and the same sample provided the 12 T cell receptor beta chains below, sequenced in a study of OX40 agonist ivuxolimab in advanced cancers. Repertoires were generated with immunoSEQ multiplex PCR, while TCRdb's copy carries only in-frame clones and drops some. The table shows about 47,000 clones, with about nine tenths occurring only once. Sample: CD4+ or CD8+ T cells sorted from blood, taken in a trial of the OX40 agonist ivuxolimab. These receptors came from an adult with an advanced solid tumor such as melanoma, head and neck, liver or kidney cancer.

The rearrangement joins TRBV30 to TRBJ1-1, with a tentative D call TRBD1 (6 bases). V shed 3 bases and J shed 10 bases, with 15 bases lying between them. This CDR3 has 12 amino acids. The V gene's germline CDR1 is GTSNPN and CDR2 SVGIG (reference sequence). The CDR3 loop reads CAWSLLSGAAFF. The DNA for the CDR3 is TGTGCCTGGAGCCTCTTGTCAGGGGCAGCTTTCTTT. The complete variable domain, with remaining parts taken from reference TRBV30 and TRBJ1-1, reads SQTIHQWPATLVQPVGSPLSLECTVEGTSNPNLYWYRQAAGRGLQLLFYSVGIGQISSEVPQNLSASRPQDRQFILSSKKLLLSDSGFYLCAWSLLSGAAFFGQGTRLTVV.

V is TRBV11-3 and J is TRBJ1-1, with D maybe TRBD1 (5 bases). V lost 7 bases to trimming and J lost 3 bases, with 18 bases between them. The V gene's germline CDR1 is SGHNT and CDR2 YENEEA. CDR3 length: 15 residues. The CDR3 region has the DNA TGTGCCAGCACCGACCTGAACATAGGGGACACTGAAGCTTTCTTT. Translated: CASTDLNIGDTEAFF.

This clone was picked up one time. V is TRBV7-9 and J is TRBJ2-2; D unclear. Germline V gene lookup returns CDR1 SEHNR and CDR2 FQNEAQ (reference sequence). CDR3 length: 12 amino acids. Trimming removed 2 bases at V and 6 bases at J, with 4 bases between. As DNA, the CDR3 is TGTGCCAGCAGCTTATTTTCCGGGGAGCTGTTTTTT. It encodes CASSLFSGELFF.

CDR3 coding DNA: TGTGCCAGCACCTCGGGCCAGAGCTCCTACAATGAGCAGTTCTTC. The encoded protein is CASTSGQSSYNEQFF. The V gene is TRBV28, the J gene TRBJ2-1; D unclear. Trimming removed 7 bases from V and 0 bases from J, with 13 bases in between. The CDR3 contains 15 residues. CDR1 and CDR2 (germline): MDHEN, SYDVKM.

The V and J genes are TRBV28 and TRBJ2-7, with TRBD1 as a possible D gene (5 bases). Germline V gene sequence: CDR1 MDHEN, CDR2 SYDVKM. This CDR3 is 15 amino acids long. V was shortened by 6 bases and J by 2 bases, with 17 bases between the two germline ends. The CDR3 is CASSDRATGTYEQYF. CDR3 coding DNA: TGTGCCAGCAGCGACCGGGCCACAGGCACCTACGAGCAGTACTTC.

The CDR3 protein is CASNRDLDTEAFF. The CDR3 nucleotides are TGTGCCAGCAATAGGGATCTCGACACTGAAGCTTTCTTT. The J gene is TRBJ1-1, the V gene TRBV6-1; D unresolved. The CDR3 consists of 13 residues. V was clipped by 7 bases and J by 3 bases, with 12 bases between them. From germline, CDR1 is MNHNS and CDR2 SASEGT.

The gene calls are TRBV7-8 and TRBJ1-5; the D is unclear. The CDR3 length is 13 residues. Trimming cost V 2 bases and J 0 bases, with 2 bases left between them. The germline V gene encodes CDR1 SGHVS and CDR2 FQNEAQ. This CDR3 is CASSLNSNQPQHF. The DNA for the CDR3 is TGTGCCAGCAGCTTAAATAGCAATCAGCCCCAGCATTTT.

This clone was counted only a few times. This chain links TRBV28 with TRBJ1-1; no firm D call. The V and J ends lost 4 bases and 3 bases respectively, with 0 bases between them. CDR3 length: 10 amino acids. Germline values: CDR1 MDHEN, CDR2 SYDVKM. For the CDR3, the DNA is TGTGCCAGCAGTTACACTGAAGCTTTCTTT. Protein sequence: CASSYTEAFF.

This chain connects TRBV4-2 to TRBJ1-2; 7 bases line up with TRBD1. The germline CDR1 and CDR2 sequences are LGHNA and YNFKEQ. The CDR3 sequence is 13 residues long. V dropped 4 bases and J dropped 4; count of bases not matched to a gene: 3. This CDR3 reads CASSPDRIYGYTF. CDR3 DNA sequence: TGTGCCAGCAGCCCGGACAGGATCTATGGCTACACCTTC.

The chain uses TRBV5-1 and TRBJ1-6; TRBD1 is a possible D gene (6 bases). Germline V CDR1 and CDR2: SGHRS, YFSETQ. The CDR3 is 15 amino acids. Trimming left V 0 bases short and J 10 bases short, with 14 bases between. CDR3 DNA sequence: TGCGCCAGCAGCTTGGATTCGGGGGCAGGGTCACCCCTCCACTTT. This codes for CASSLDSGAGSPLHF.

This clone occurred once. V and J are TRBV11-3 and TRBJ2-2; no firm D call. V lost 1 base and J lost 3, with 9 bases in between. The V gene's germline CDR1 is SGHNT and CDR2 YENEEA. The CDR3 sequence is 15 residues long. CDR3 DNA sequence: TGTGCCAGCAGCTTAGTTAATCAAGACACCGGGGAGCTGTTTTTT. The encoded protein is CASSLVNQDTGELFF.

The chain has TRBV28 and TRBJ2-7, with D possibly TRBD1 on 5 matching bases. CDR3 length: 14 amino acids. The V gene's germline CDR1 is MDHEN and CDR2 SYDVKM. The V gene lost 0 bases and the J gene lost 3 bases, with 9 bases spanning the gap. CDR3 in amino acids: CASSLWGQHYEQYF. The CDR3 DNA is TGTGCCAGCAGTTTATGGGGGCAACACTACGAGCAGTACTTC.